This TCR beta chain was sequenced in a study of human T cells and chemical hapten exposure. Time point meaning: patch test 2, 6 weeks after DPC sensitization. Treatment denoted: therapeutic diphenylcyclopropenone sensitization with weekly scalp DPC. Trimming pared 4 bases from V and 5 bases from J, leaving 12 bases between. There are 15 residues in the CDR3. From germline, CDR1 is LGHNT and CDR2 FRNRAP. The table lists this clonotype with many counts. Via MiXCR, TCRdb re-called the RACE reads, giving one row per CDR3 protein. The profile covers tens of thousands of distinct CDR3 sequences, with more than 6.5% appearing a single time and 1.3% taken by the ten largest.

V and J are TRBV12-5 and TRBJ1-6; D possibly corresponds to TRBD1 (6 bases). Here the sequenced sample was whole blood, taken in connection with sensitization to the hapten diphenylcyclopropenone (DPC). The source of this sequence is a woman in her 30s with alopecia areata. Some clones in this sample may be carry-over from other donors' samples. This CDR3 reads CASGSRTANNSPLHF. In DNA, the CDR3 is TGTGCTAGTGGTTCTCGGACAGCCAATAATTCACCCCTCCACTTT.